These 21 T cell receptor beta chains came from one sample sequenced in a study of T-cell reconstitution after alpha-beta-depleted transplantation in children. Unique molecular identifiers featured in how the TCRbeta library was prepared. TCRdb reprocessed the PCR reads with MiXCR, giving one entry per CDR3 protein. This table holds approximately 500,000 distinct CDR3 sequences, over 9.5% found once. The material was PBMCs, obtained before TCRalphabeta/CD19-depleted stem cell transplant. These receptors were obtained from a child aged 2 to 15 with inherited bone marrow failure, due to receive a stem cell transplant.

The sample holds many counts of this clonotype. The chain employs TRBV12-3 or TRBV12-4 and TRBJ2-5; D is ambiguous. Trimming shortened V by 11 bases and J by 5 bases, and 9 bases separated the two germline ends. This CDR3 contains 10 residues. Here the CDR3 reads CAVGAETQYF. The CDR3 DNA reads as TGTGCCGTAGGCGCGGAGACCCAGTACTTC.

This clonotype was found many times. V and J are TRBV5-1 and TRBJ2-1; D may be TRBD2 (6 bases). Germline-derived CDR1 and CDR2 are SGHRS and YFSETQ. The CDR3 is 16 amino acids. Trimming left V 2 bases short and J 3 bases short, with 15 bases between. The CDR3 loop is CASSFPRLGLYNEQFF. CDR3 sequence (DNA): TGCGCCAGCAGCTTCCCCCGACTAGGGCTCTACAATGAGCAGTTCTTC.

The chain recombines TRBV3-1 with TRBJ2-1, with 9 bases fitting TRBD2. CDR3 size: 15 residues. Germline V gene lookup returns CDR1 LGHDT and CDR2 YNNKEL (reference sequence). Trimming took 0 bases from V and 4 from J; bases not matched to a gene: 1. CDR3 in amino acids: CASSQDSGRYNEQFF. The CDR3 DNA reads TGTGCCAGCAGCCAAGATAGCGGGAGATACAATGAGCAGTTCTTC.

This clonotype was observed at least ten times. The rearrangement links TRBV5-1 to TRBJ2-1, with 9 bases matching TRBD2. Germline V lookup: CDR1 SGHRS, CDR2 YFSETQ. V was pared by 6 bases and J by 0 bases, with 7 bases of the junction left unmatched. The CDR3 sequence is 16 residues long. CDR3 amino acids: CASTRSGSFSYNEQFF. In DNA form, the CDR3 reads TGCGCCAGCACCCGTAGCGGGAGCTTCTCCTACAATGAGCAGTTCTTC.

The J gene is TRBJ2-1, the V gene TRBV18; D may be TRBD2 (5 bases). Trimming left V 2 bases short and J 4 bases short, with 12 bases between. The CDR3 contains 15 residues. The germline V gene encodes CDR1 KGHSH and CDR2 LQKENI. This CDR3 reads CASSPFDGVYNEQFF. The CDR3 nucleotides read TGTGCCAGCTCACCATTCGACGGGGTGTACAATGAGCAGTTCTTC.

Ten or more counts support this clonotype. The chain combines TRBV12-3 or TRBV12-4 with TRBJ1-1; D gene unclear. There are 13 residues in the CDR3. Trimming shortened V by 0 bases and J by 5 bases, and 7 bases separated the two germline ends. The chain's CDR3 is CASSLATETEAFF. The CDR3 coding sequence is TGTGCCAGCAGTTTAGCGACGGAGACTGAAGCTTTCTTT.

This clonotype was seen many times. The rearrangement uses TRBV12-3 or TRBV12-4 and TRBJ2-5; D call uncertain. Trimming cost V 5 bases and J 5 bases, with 9 bases left between them. CDR3 length equals 12 residues. The CDR3 reads CASSPPWETQYF. The CDR3 nucleotides read TGTGCCAGCAGTCCCCCCTGGGAGACCCAGTACTTC.

This clonotype was observed many times. The chain is built from TRBV4-3 and TRBJ2-2; 8 nucleotides line up with TRBD2. The junction had 11 bases not matched to a gene; V was cut back by 2 bases and J by 6 bases. Germline V CDR1 and CDR2: LGHNA, YSLEER. The CDR3 extends over 17 amino acids. The CDR3 reads CASSQKWTSLGPGELFF. The DNA for the CDR3 is TGCGCCAGCAGCCAAAAATGGACTAGCCTAGGGCCCGGGGAGCTGTTTTTT.

This clonotype was seen many times. The chain couples TRBV28 to TRBJ2-3; 14 bases fit TRBD2. The CDR3 extends over 16 amino acids. The junction had 9 bases not matched to a gene; V was cut back by 7 bases and J by 6 bases. CDR1 is MDHEN, CDR2 SYDVKM, per germline. CDR3 DNA: TGTGCCAGCACCCGGGGACTAGCGGGAGCATTGGATACGCAGTATTTT. Encoded protein: CASTRGLAGALDTQYF.

This clonotype was observed at least ten times. The CDR3 nucleotides read TGTGCCAGCTCACCCTGGGCTAACTATGGCTACACCTTC. Translated, it gives CASSPWANYGYTF. This chain uses TRBV18 with TRBJ1-2; no clear D gene. CDR1 KGHSH and CDR2 LQKENI come from the germline V gene. This CDR3 region has 13 residues. Trimming cost V 3 bases and J 0 bases, with 5 bases left between them. Full variable domain (rest looked up from reference TRBV18 and TRBJ1-2): NAGVMQNPRHLVRRRGQEARLRCSPMKGHSHVYWYRQLPEEGLKFMVYLQKENIIDESGMPKERFSAEFPKEGPSILRIQQVVRGDSAAYFCASSPWANYGYTFGSGTRLTVV.

This clonotype has ten or more counts. The chain is built from TRBV20-1 and TRBJ2-1; no clear D gene. The germline V gene has CDR1 DFQATT and CDR2 SNEGSKA (reference sequence). V dropped 6 bases and J dropped 5 bases, with 20 bases sitting between them. CDR3 size: 15 residues. The CDR3 here is CSANPRPWIHNEQFF. The CDR3 nucleotides read TGCAGTGCAAATCCGCGGCCCTGGATCCACAATGAGCAGTTCTTC.

V and J are TRBV12-3 or TRBV12-4 and TRBJ2-7; 11 positions agree with TRBD2. V lost 5 bases, J lost 3 bases, and 6 bases stayed unmatched. The CDR3 has 15 amino acids. The CDR3 region has the DNA TGTGCCAGCAGTCCCAACGGACTAGCGGGCTACGAGCAGTACTTC. It codes for CASSPNGLAGYEQYF.

The sample holds many counts of this clonotype. V gene TRBV11-2 combines with J gene TRBJ2-2, with 13 bases fitting TRBD2. After removal of 5 bases from V and 5 bases from J, the junction contained 17 bases not matched to a gene. CDR3 size: 20 residues. Germline CDR1 and CDR2: SGHAT and FQNNGV. The CDR3 sequence: CASSPARLAGGPRETGELFF. The CDR3 region has the DNA TGTGCCAGCAGCCCCGCTAGACTAGCGGGAGGCCCCCGGGAGACCGGGGAGCTGTTTTTT.

This clonotype was counted at least ten times. The chain combines TRBV10-3 with TRBJ2-7, with D perhaps being TRBD1 or TRBD2 (5 bases each). The germline V and J ends were trimmed by 0 bases and 3 bases, with 12 bases remaining between them. The CDR3 covers 15 residues. Germline CDR1 is ENHRY and CDR2 is SYGVKD. This CDR3 reads CAISESSGDHYEQYF. CDR3 nucleotides: TGTGCCATCAGTGAGTCGAGTGGGGACCACTACGAGCAGTACTTC.

This clonotype was found a few times. The chain recombines TRBV4-3 with TRBJ1-2; weak D call: TRBD1 (6 bases). The CDR3 is 17 residues long. The germline V gene has CDR1 LGHNA and CDR2 YSLEER. Trimming shortened V by 0 bases and J by 4 bases, and 18 bases separated the two germline ends. CDR3 loop: CASSQDLGNSRGYGYTF. The CDR3 DNA sequence: TGCGCCAGCAGCCAAGATCTAGGGAACTCCAGGGGCTATGGCTACACCTTC.

This chain connects TRBV5-1 to TRBJ1-5; 10 nucleotides align to TRBD1. The CDR3 spans 15 residues. Per the germline V gene, CDR1 is SGHRS and CDR2 is YFSETQ. J lost 6 bases, V lost 3 bases, and 6 bases had no gene match. The CDR3 region is CASSYGTGVGQPQHF. CDR3 sequence (DNA): TGCGCCAGCAGCTATGGGACAGGGGTTGGTCAGCCCCAGCATTTT.

This clonotype has ten or more counts. The chain joins TRBV12-3 or TRBV12-4 to TRBJ1-4; the D gene is possibly TRBD1 (6 bases). The CDR3 is 14 residues long. V shed 6 bases and J shed 7 bases, with 15 bases lying between them. DNA of the CDR3: TGTGCCAGCAGAGTGGGGGGCGGAGGTGAAAAACTGTTTTTT. This encodes CASRVGGGGEKLFF.

The chain joins TRBV11-2 to TRBJ2-1; 9 nucleotides align to TRBD1. After removal of 5 bases from V and 7 bases from J, the junction contained 6 bases not matched to a gene. The CDR3 sequence is 14 residues long. Per germline, CDR1 SGHAT and CDR2 FQNNGV. CDR3 DNA: TGTGCCAGCAGCGTCGGACAGGGGTCAAATGAGCAGTTCTTC. It codes for CASSVGQGSNEQFF.

This chain joins TRBV21-1 and TRBJ2-1; TRBD1 is the table's D call, not checked against the DNA. TRBV21-1 is an annotated pseudogene. The CDR3 runs to 20 residues. CDR3 loop: CASSNPGQVAPLVSYNEQFF. The DNA of the CDR3 is TGTGCCAGCAGCAACCCGGGACAGGTAGCCCCTCTAGTATCTTACAATGAGCAGTTCTTC.

Ten or more counts support this clonotype. The chain has TRBV10-3 and TRBJ2-3, with TRBD2 identical over 10 bases. The CDR3 has 18 residues. Germline V CDR1 and CDR2: ENHRY, SYGVKD. The V and J ends lost 3 bases and 6 bases, in that order; junction bases with no gene match: 15. The CDR3 protein is CAISEQTSGPTRADTQYF. The CDR3 coding sequence is TGTGCCATCAGTGAACAGACTAGCGGGCCGACCAGGGCGGATACGCAGTATTTT.

A word on this clonotype: This may stem from a read error, because a much larger clone lies one nucleotide away. This chain joins TRBV5-1 and TRBJ2-3, with 11 nucleotides matching TRBD2. Germline V gene data show CDR1 as SGHRS and CDR2 as YFSETQ. CDR3 length: 17 residues. The CDR3 bases are TGCGCCTGCAGCTTGGCGCTAGCGGGAGGTACCACAGATACGCAGTATTTT. Protein product: CACSLALAGGTTDTQYF.